A single sample gave rise to the 21 T cell receptor beta chains below, sequenced in a study of T cell responses to AZD1222 COVID-19 vaccine. The data were produced by immunoSEQ multiplex PCR, yet TCRdb's version contains in-frame clones alone and is incomplete. Found here are over 100,000 clones, approximately 88% of them singletons; the top ten hold around 9.4%. Material: peripheral blood, obtained on day 0 of AZD1222 vaccination. These receptors all stem from an adult in good health.

The V call is TRBV9, the J call TRBJ2-7, with D perhaps being TRBD1 or TRBD2 (5 bases each). The CDR3 length is 15 residues. V lost 0 bases and J 6 bases, leaving 16 bases between the germline ends. Looked up from germline, CDR1 is SGDLS and CDR2 is YYNGEE. The CDR3 sequence is CASSVDAGTHREQYF. CDR3 DNA: TGTGCCAGCAGCGTAGATGCTGGGACCCATCGCGAGCAGTACTTC.

The rearrangement links TRBV9 to TRBJ1-1; 7 positions agree with TRBD1. The CDR3 totals 13 residues. Germline CDR1 is SGDLS and CDR2 is YYNGEE. With 7 bases clipped from V and 1 base from J, the junction kept 4 bases outside the gene matches. In DNA, the CDR3 is TGTGCCAGCGCGGGACAGCCGAACACTGAAGCTTTCTTT. It encodes CASAGQPNTEAFF.

The rearrangement joins TRBV27 to TRBJ2-7; 11 bases agree with TRBD2. The J segment lost 4 bases and the V segment lost 6 bases, leaving 2 bases of the junction unmatched. This CDR3 is built from 13 residues. Looked up from germline, CDR1 is MNHEY and CDR2 is SMNVEV (reference sequence). Written as DNA, the CDR3 is TGTGCCAGCAGCCTAGCGGGAGGTTACGAGCAGTACTTC. It encodes CASSLAGGYEQYF.

The chain combines TRBV7-8 with TRBJ1-2; no clear D gene. CDR1 SGHVS and CDR2 FQNEAQ come from the germline V gene. Trimming removed 2 bases from V and 4 bases from J, with 8 bases in between. The CDR3 consists of 13 residues. CDR3 in amino acids: CASSLQRSYGYTF. Here the CDR3 DNA reads TGTGCCAGCAGCTTACAACGATCCTATGGCTACACCTTC.

The rearrangement links TRBV18 to TRBJ1-2; tentative D call: TRBD1 (5 bases). V was clipped by 2 bases and J by 6 bases, with 16 bases between them. The germline gives CDR1 KGHSH, CDR2 LQKENI. The CDR3 runs to 15 residues. The CDR3 loop is CASSPIEGLGHGYTF. The CDR3, as DNA: TGTGCCAGCTCACCAATCGAAGGGTTGGGGCATGGCTACACCTTC.

The V call is TRBV7-2, the J call TRBJ2-3, with D possibly TRBD1 on 5 matching bases. Trimming removed 4 bases at V and 9 bases at J, with 14 bases between. Germline CDR1 reads SGHTA; CDR2 reads FQGNSA. The length of the CDR3 is 13 residues. This chain's CDR3 is CASSSPPGITQYF. CDR3 DNA: TGTGCCAGCAGCTCCCCGCCAGGGATCACGCAGTATTTT.

The rearrangement uses TRBV27 and TRBJ2-1; 8 bases are shared with TRBD2. With 2 bases clipped from V and 6 bases from J, the junction kept 3 bases outside the gene matches. The CDR3 covers 14 residues. The germline V gene encodes CDR1 MNHEY and CDR2 SMNVEV (reference sequence). DNA of the CDR3: TGTGCCAGCAGTTTACGGGGGGGCCTCAATGAGCAGTTCTTC. This encodes CASSLRGGLNEQFF.

The chain combines TRBV28 with TRBJ2-3, with D perhaps given as TRBD1 or TRBD2 (6 bases each). V was shortened by 2 bases and J by 2 bases, with 8 bases between the two germline ends. Germline loops: CDR1 MDHEN, CDR2 SYDVKM. There are 14 residues in the CDR3. CDR3 loop: CASSLRGPTDTQYF. The CDR3 coding sequence is TGTGCCAGCAGTTTACGGGGGCCCACAGATACGCAGTATTTT.

V gene TRBV13 combines with J gene TRBJ1-1; 12 bases align to TRBD1. The CDR3 totals 16 residues. Germline lookup yields CDR1 PRHDT and CDR2 FYEKMQ (reference sequence). J gave up 4 bases and V 5 bases, and 8 bases lay outside the gene matches. The CDR3 bases are TGTGCCAGCAGCCGGGGACAGGGGGCCCTTATCACTGAAGCTTTCTTT. Translated, it gives CASSRGQGALITEAFF.

This clone was counted only a few times. The V gene is TRBV10-3, the J gene TRBJ1-2; the D is unclear. The CDR3 consists of 14 residues. Germline V lookup: CDR1 ENHRY, CDR2 SYGVKD. V was cut by 3 bases and J by 8 bases, with 16 bases left in between. The CDR3 DNA reads as TGTGCCATCAGTGACAGAGGGCAGCAGTTAGGCTACACCTTC. Encoded protein: CAISDRGQQLGYTF.

This clone was detected once. The V gene is TRBV30, the J gene TRBJ2-7; no clear D gene. V lost 3 bases and J 4 bases, leaving 7 bases between the germline ends. Germline CDR1 is GTSNPN and CDR2 is SVGIG (reference sequence). The CDR3 loop spans 11 amino acids. The chain's CDR3 is CAWSYGYEQYF. The CDR3 coding sequence is TGTGCCTGGAGCTACGGGTACGAGCAGTACTTC.

The chain is built from TRBV5-1 and TRBJ2-3, with D perhaps matching TRBD2 (6 bases). Trimming stripped 4 bases from V and 3 bases from J, with 21 bases between. The CDR3 is 17 amino acids. Per the germline V gene, CDR1 is SGHRS and CDR2 is YFSETQ. CDR3 protein: CASSQLSSGRPTDTQYF. CDR3 coding DNA: TGCGCCAGCAGCCAACTCTCCAGCGGGCGACCGACAGATACGCAGTATTTT.

The chain couples TRBV7-8 to TRBJ2-1, with a possible D match to TRBD1 (6 bases). The CDR3 runs 13 residues. V was trimmed by 5 bases and J by 7 bases, leaving 12 bases between them. Germline V CDR1 and CDR2: SGHVS, FQNEAQ. CDR3 residues: CASSEDRRNEQFF. CDR3 DNA sequence: TGTGCCAGCAGCGAGGACAGACGAAATGAGCAGTTCTTC.

The V gene is TRBV10-3, the J gene TRBJ1-1; 10 bases are a match to TRBD1. The junction had 5 bases not matched to a gene; V was cut back by 2 bases and J by 8 bases. The length of the CDR3 is 14 residues. Germline V CDR1 and CDR2: ENHRY, SYGVKD. CDR3 sequence reads: CAISEPGQGVEAFF. The DNA of the CDR3 is TGTGCCATCAGTGAGCCCGGACAGGGGGTCGAAGCTTTCTTT.

This rearrangement joins TRBV7-9 to TRBJ2-7; D possibly corresponds to TRBD2 (5 bases). Germline V gene data show CDR1 as SEHNR and CDR2 as FQNEAQ (reference sequence). This CDR3 has 15 amino acids. The ends were cut back, 0 bases at V and 2 bases at J, with 11 bases in the middle. The DNA for the CDR3 is TGTGCCAGCAGCTTAGCGGGAGATCCGGCCTACGAGCAGTACTTC. Protein sequence: CASSLAGDPAYEQYF.

The sample holds one count of this clone. The rearrangement uses TRBV29-1 and TRBJ1-2; the D is unclear. The CDR3 covers 10 residues. V lost 4 bases and J 7 bases, leaving 7 bases between the germline ends. Germline CDR1 is SQVTM and CDR2 is ANQGSEA. The CDR3 DNA reads TGCAGCGTTGTTTCGGGTGGCTACACCTTC. Translation: CSVVSGGYTF.

In nucleotides, the CDR3 is TGTGCCAGCAGCCTATATGGACTAGCGGGGCAAGAGACCCAGTACTTC. This translates into CASSLYGLAGQETQYF. The V call is TRBV3-1 (or the pseudogene TRBV3-2), the J call TRBJ2-5; 12 bases agree with TRBD2. V lost 4 bases and J lost 2; bases outside the gene matches: 5. The CDR3 runs 16 residues. From germline, CDR1 is LGHDT and CDR2 YNNKEL (reference sequence).

This clone was picked up one time. The V call is TRBV9, the J call TRBJ2-2, with D possibly matching TRBD2 (6 bases). CDR1 is SGDLS and CDR2 is YYNGEE in the germline V gene. The CDR3 spans 15 residues. The V and J ends lost 0 bases and 5 bases respectively, with 11 bases between them. The CDR3: CASSVDGSRTGELFF. The CDR3 DNA sequence: TGTGCCAGCAGCGTAGACGGGAGTAGGACCGGGGAGCTGTTTTTT. The variable domain in full, with the rest retrieved from reference TRBV9 and TRBJ2-2, is DSGVTQTPKHLITATGQRVTLRCSPRSGDLSVYWYQQSLDQGLQFLIQYYNGEERAKGNILERFSAQQFPDLHSELNLSSLELGDSALYFCASSVDGSRTGELFFGEGSRLTVL.

The gene calls are TRBV3-1 (or the pseudogene TRBV3-2) and TRBJ1-1; D remains unclear. In germline, CDR1 is LGHDT, CDR2 YNNKEL (reference sequence). The CDR3 has 12 amino acids. Trimming took off 3 bases at V and 0 bases at J, with 2 bases between the two ends. CDR3 sequence reads: CASSQVNTEAFF. CDR3 DNA sequence: TGTGCCAGCAGCCAGGTGAACACTGAAGCTTTCTTT.

V and J are TRBV10-3 and TRBJ2-7, with 9 bases identical to TRBD2. Looked up from germline, CDR1 is ENHRY and CDR2 is SYGVKD. This CDR3 spans 14 amino acids. The V gene end was trimmed by 6 bases and the J gene end by 3 bases; junction bases not matched to a gene: 6. The CDR3 DNA follows: TGTGCCATCAGAAACAAGCGGGGGGACTACGAGCAGTACTTC. Encoded protein: CAIRNKRGDYEQYF.

This clone was detected once. The chain recombines TRBV6-1 with TRBJ1-1; no firm D call. Trimming shortened V by 2 bases and J by 4 bases, and 8 bases separated the two germline ends. This CDR3 is 13 amino acids long. Germline-derived CDR1 and CDR2 are MNHNS and SASEGT. CDR3 region: CASSEIVGTEAFF. The CDR3 DNA reads as TGTGCCAGCAGTGAAATCGTAGGCACTGAAGCTTTCTTT.